These T cell receptor beta chains were read from a single sample in a study of Graves' ophthalmopathy and Graves' hyperthyroidism. TCRdb redid the calling of the multiplex PCR reads with MiXCR, one entry per CDR3 protein. This table holds hundreds of thousands of distinct CDR3 sequences, around 21% found once. Sequenced input: peripheral blood. The receptors shown here come from a woman younger than 35 with stable Graves' hyperthyroidism. CDR3s include the opening cysteine and the closing phenylalanine or tryptophan. The D gene is left open where the match is weak. For some rows the clone size is stated as once, few or many, or as a class when expanded; others skip it.

j_call,clone_size,d_call,v_call,cdr3_nt,cdr3_aa
TRBJ2-2,few,-,TRBV24-1,TGTGCCACCAGTGATTTCCAGGGCTACACCGGGGAGCTGTTTTTT,CATSDFQGYTGELFF
TRBJ1-1,-,TRBD1,TRBV28,TGTGCCAGCAGCCGCGTAGAGGGGGCGGGAGCTTTCTTT,CASSRVEGAGAFF
TRBJ2-5,many,-,TRBV7-2,TGTGCCAGCAGCCAGACAGGAGGAGAGACCCAGTACTTC,CASSQTGGETQYF
TRBJ2-7,many,-,TRBV12-3/TRBV12-4,TGTGCCAGCAGTTTATGGTCGGGCAGCGAGCAGTACTTC,CASSLWSGSEQYF
TRBJ2-4,many,TRBD2,TRBV15,TGTGCCACCAGCGGGTCTAGCGGGAGGGCCAACATTCAGTACTTC,CATSGSSGRANIQYF
TRBJ2-7,few,-,TRBV18,TGTGCCAGCTCACCTAGTTCGAGGACCTACGAGCAGTACTTC,CASSPSSRTYEQYF
TRBJ1-1,many,-,TRBV7-7,TGTGCTAGCAGCTTTCTGATTGAAGCTTTCTTT,CASSFLIEAFF
TRBJ2-2,-,-,TRBV9,TGTGCCAGCAGCGTAAGAGGGGTTGGCGGGGAGCTGTTTTTT,CASSVRGVGGELFF
TRBJ1-5,many,-,TRBV7-7,TGTGCTAGCAGCTTAGAGACACAGAGCAATCAGCCCCAGCATTTT,CASSLETQSNQPQHF
TRBJ1-2,many,TRBD1,TRBV27,TGTGCCAGCCGAACGATACAGGGGATTTCGGGCTACACCTTC,CASRTIQGISGYTF
TRBJ2-7,many,TRBD1,TRBV5-1,TGCGCCAGCAGCACGGGACAGACCGTCCTCTACGAGCAGTACTTC,CASSTGQTVLYEQYF
TRBJ2-2,many,TRBD2,TRBV12-3/TRBV12-4,TGTGCCAGCAGTTCCCTAGCGGGAGGCTACACCGGGGAGCTGTTTTTT,CASSSLAGGYTGELFF
TRBJ2-7,many,-,TRBV12-3/TRBV12-4,TGTGCCAGCAGTTCCGGGACTTTGGGCTCCTACGAGCAGTACTTC,CASSSGTLGSYEQYF
TRBJ2-6,many,-,TRBV10-3,TGTGCCATCAGTGACCAGGGTTTCTCTGGGGCCAACGTCCTGACTTTC,CAISDQGFSGANVLTF
TRBJ2-5,-,-,TRBV6-1,TGTGCCAGCAGTGAACGGGTTGGAGAGACCCAGTACTTC,CASSERVGETQYF
TRBJ1-3,few,-,TRBV6-1,TGTGCCAGCAGTGGCCCTCCCTCTGGAAACACCATATATTTT,CASSGPPSGNTIYF
TRBJ2-7,many,-,TRBV10-3,TGTGCCATCAGTGAAACGGTACACGAGCAGTACTTC,CAISETVHEQYF
TRBJ1-1,once,TRBD1,TRBV19,TGTGCCAGTAGTGGAAGACACAGGGGGGGCACTGAAGCTTTCTTT,CASSGRHRGGTEAFF
TRBJ2-5,many,-,TRBV20-1,TGCCTTGTCCGGGGAGGGGGAGAGACCCAGTACTTC,CLVRGGGETQYF
TRBJ2-7,many,-,TRBV7-2,TGTGCCAGCAGCTTCCACGGACCCGCCTACGAGCAGTACTTC,CASSFHGPAYEQYF
TRBJ2-7,many,TRBD2,TRBV27,TGTGCCAGCAGTTCCGACTTAGCGGGAACTACCTACGAGCAGTACTTC,CASSSDLAGTTYEQYF
TRBJ2-5,many,TRBD1,TRBV12-3/TRBV12-4,TGTGCCAGCAGTTTGGACCGGGACAGGTTAGGAGAGACCCAGTACTTC,CASSLDRDRLGETQYF
TRBJ2-5,many,TRBD2,TRBV11-2,TGTGCCAGCAGCTTGGGGTGGACTAGCGGACAAGAGACCCAGTACTTC,CASSLGWTSGQETQYF
TRBJ2-7,many,-,TRBV30,TGTGCCTGGAGTCAAACCTACGAGCAGTACTTC,CAWSQTYEQYF
TRBJ2-5,many,-,TRBV6-5,TGTGCCAGCAGTTACGCTCCGGGGCCCAAGAGAGGGGAGACCCAGTACTTC,CASSYAPGPKRGETQYF
TRBJ1-2,-,-,TRBV6-1,TGTGCCACCAGGAATCCTAACTATGGGTACACCTTC,CATRNPNYGYTF
TRBJ2-7,many,TRBD2,TRBV29-1,TGCAGCGTTGAAATCCTAGCGGGGCCCTACGAGCAGTACTTC,CSVEILAGPYEQYF
TRBJ2-5,many,TRBD1,TRBV10-3,TGTGCCATCAGTGTAGACAGGGGGGTGGAGACCCAGTACTTC,CAISVDRGVETQYF
TRBJ1-1,few,-,TRBV12-3/TRBV12-4,TGTGCCAGCAGTTCAGGGTTGGGAACTGAAGCTTTCTTT,CASSSGLGTEAFF
TRBJ1-5,-,-,TRBV6-5,TGTGCCAGCAGTTACCGGGGGGCTCTCGAGCATTTT,CASSYRGALEHF
TRBJ2-5,-,TRBD1,TRBV6-2/TRBV6-3,TGTGCCAGCAGTCCACAGGGGACCTCAGAGACCCAGTACTTC,CASSPQGTSETQYF
TRBJ1-2,many,TRBD1,TRBV20-1,TGCAGTGCCAGGGGACAGGGCTATGGCTACACCTTC,CSARGQGYGYTF
TRBJ2-7,many,-,TRBV20-1,TGCAGTGCTCAGGGGCAGGTGGGTGAGCAGTACTTC,CSAQGQVGEQYF
TRBJ2-7,-,-,TRBV27,TGTGCCAGCAGTCTGTCAGGGCAGACCGGACAGTACTTC,CASSLSGQTGQYF
TRBJ2-5,-,-,TRBV24-1,TGTGCCACCAGTGATTTTGGCAGGGACGAGACCCAGTACTTC,CATSDFGRDETQYF
TRBJ2-7,many,TRBD1,TRBV4-3,TGCGCCAGCAGCCAAGACAGGGGGCGGTACGAGCAGTACTTC,CASSQDRGRYEQYF
TRBJ1-1,-,-,TRBV30,TGTGCCTGGAGCCGGGCCGGGGCGAACACTGAAGCTTTCTTT,CAWSRAGANTEAFF
TRBJ2-7,many,TRBD1,TRBV10-3,TGTGCCATCAGTGAGTCACAGGGGGCGAAGTACTTC,CAISESQGAKYF
TRBJ1-1,-,-,TRBV12-3/TRBV12-4,TGTGCCAGCAGTTTTCGGGGGGGGAACACTGAAGCTTGCTTT,CASSFRGGNTEACF
TRBJ2-5,many,-,TRBV4-2,TGTGCCAGCAGCCAAGATCCAGGTGTGCGAGAGACCCAGTACTTC,CASSQDPGVRETQYF
TRBJ2-7,many,TRBD2,TRBV20-1,TGCAGTGCTACTCCCGGGGCTAGCGGGGGCTACGAGCAGTACTTC,CSATPGASGGYEQYF
TRBJ1-6,-,-,TRBV30,TGTGCCTGGAGTGTTACACCTAATTCACCCCTCCACTTT,CAWSVTPNSPLHF
TRBJ2-6,many,-,TRBV9,TGTGCCAGCAGTGACCCTAGTCTATCTGGGGCCAACGTCCTGACTTTC,CASSDPSLSGANVLTF
TRBJ1-3,-,-,TRBV30,TGTGCCTGGAGGGCCGGGAGAATCTCTGGAAACACCATATATTTT,CAWRAGRISGNTIYF
TRBJ1-1,many,TRBD1,TRBV28,TGTGCCAGCAGTTCCAACAGGGGTTACTTTCTTGAAGCTTTCTTT,CASSSNRGYFLEAFF
TRBJ1-1,-,-,TRBV5-6,TGTGCCAGCAGCTTGCCGCGGATTCGGATGAACTCCACTGAAGCTTTCTTT,CASSLPRIRMNSTEAFF